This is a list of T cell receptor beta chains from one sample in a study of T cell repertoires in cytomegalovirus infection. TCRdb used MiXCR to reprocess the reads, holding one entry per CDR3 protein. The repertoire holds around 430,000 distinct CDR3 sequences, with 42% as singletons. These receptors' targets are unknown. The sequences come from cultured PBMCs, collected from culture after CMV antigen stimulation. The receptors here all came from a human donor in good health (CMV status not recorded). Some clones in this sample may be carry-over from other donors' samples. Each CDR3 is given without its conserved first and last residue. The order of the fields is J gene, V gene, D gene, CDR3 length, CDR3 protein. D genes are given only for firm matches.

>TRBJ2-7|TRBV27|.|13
ASSRALATGYEQY
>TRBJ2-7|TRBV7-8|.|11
ASSNRASYEQY
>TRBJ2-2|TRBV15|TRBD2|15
ATSNRVLAGNAGELF
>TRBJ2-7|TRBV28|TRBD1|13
ASSSTGTGDHEQY
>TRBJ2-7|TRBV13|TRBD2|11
ASSLQTSPEQY
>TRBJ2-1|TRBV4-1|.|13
ASSPQTSSYNEQF
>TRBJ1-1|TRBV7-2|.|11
ASSRTRATEAF
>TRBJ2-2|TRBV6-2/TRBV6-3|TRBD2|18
ASSYSRYQRELMRTGELF
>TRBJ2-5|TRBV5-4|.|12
ASSLRLSQETQY
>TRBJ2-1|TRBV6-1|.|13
ASSEAGGPHNEQF
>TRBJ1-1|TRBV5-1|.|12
ASSWGARGTAAF
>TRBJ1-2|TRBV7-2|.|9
ASSSGYGYT
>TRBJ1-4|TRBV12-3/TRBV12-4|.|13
ASSLVGGRNEKLF
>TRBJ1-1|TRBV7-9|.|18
ASTLAYYQGGDAMNTEAF
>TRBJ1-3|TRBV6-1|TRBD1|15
ASSYDGGTGLRNTIY
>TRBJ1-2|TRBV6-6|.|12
ASSYSRSNYGYT
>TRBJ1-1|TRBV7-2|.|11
ASSWTTNTEAF
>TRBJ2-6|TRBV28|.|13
ASSLTPSGANVLT
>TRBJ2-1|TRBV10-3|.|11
AISEGANNEQF
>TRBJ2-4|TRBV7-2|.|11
ASSFQGTIVQY
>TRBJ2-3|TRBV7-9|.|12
ASSLRPSGDTQY
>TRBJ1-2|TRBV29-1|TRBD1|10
SVGQGASGYT
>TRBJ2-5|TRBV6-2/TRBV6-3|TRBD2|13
ASSYLAGGQETQY
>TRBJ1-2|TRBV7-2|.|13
ASSSDVQGGYGYT
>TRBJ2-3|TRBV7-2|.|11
ALGRWEADTQY
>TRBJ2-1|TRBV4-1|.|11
ASSPSAAGKQF
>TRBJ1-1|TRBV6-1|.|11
ASRWTEMGEAF
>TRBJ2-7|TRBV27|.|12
ASSLSEISYEQY
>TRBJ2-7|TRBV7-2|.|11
ASRSGAAYEQY
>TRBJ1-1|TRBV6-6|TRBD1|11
ASTFDRGTEAF
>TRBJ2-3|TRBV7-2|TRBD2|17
ASSLGLAGASFSTDTQY
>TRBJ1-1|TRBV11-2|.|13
ASSLSPTGNTEAF
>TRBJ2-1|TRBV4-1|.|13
ASSQDSGPYNEQF
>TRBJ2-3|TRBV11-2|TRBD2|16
ASSLELGLAGVADTQY
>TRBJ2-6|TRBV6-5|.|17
ATAGATDHTLSGANVLT
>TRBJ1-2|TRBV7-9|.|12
ASSLARGDYGYT
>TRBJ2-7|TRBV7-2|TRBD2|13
ASSLGPGGGYEQY
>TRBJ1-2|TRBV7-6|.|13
ASSSTGTSVYGYT
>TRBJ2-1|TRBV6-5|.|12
ASRPLGRDNEQF
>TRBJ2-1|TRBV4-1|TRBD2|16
ASSPQGLPGLAGVEQF
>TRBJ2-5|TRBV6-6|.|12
ASGGALYQETQY
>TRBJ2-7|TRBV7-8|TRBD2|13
ASSLASGREVEQY